This T cell receptor beta chain is from a study of blood T cell repertoires in COVID-19 (dated by TCRdb to 2018 to 2021). For the wider study: The collaborator samples originated in the United States, Italy and Spain and spanned the acute and convalescent phases of COVID-19. The material from the prospective study consisted of cDNA or gDNA derived from T cells, B-cell-depleted T cells, or PBMCs. Subjects who had been exposed to COVID-19, were actively infected with it, or had recovered from it provided the deeply sampled blood TCRbeta repertoires that made up the dataset. A freely available public database, intended as a resource for researchers studying the immune response to SARS-CoV-2, is where the repertoires were released. The samples were drawn from the first 160 participants of the ongoing ImmuneRACE study and from 1,254 subjects provided by 6 global collaborators. The sample metadata nearly always contained a de-identified subject ID, COVID-19 status, age in years and sex. Where available, HLA class I and class II types were obtained from metadata supplied by the sample provider rather than from assay-based typing.

The V and J ends are trimmed by 4 bases and 3 bases, leaving 12 bases between them. Including the terminal cysteine and phenylalanine, the CDR3 comprises 14 residues. The DNA shown is the 42-base CDR3, in frame from base 1. As encoded in the germline V gene, CDR1 is KGHSH while CDR2 is LQKENI. TCRbeta CDR3 regions were amplified from genomic DNA by means of the immunoSEQ Assay, a bias-controlled multiplex PCR. The original methods were these. The number of nucleated cells in each sample was estimated from the amplification of reference gene primers within the assay. To quantify the absolute abundance of each unique TCRbeta CDR3 rearrangement, sequence reads were collapsed and filtered. For each sample, productive Simpson clonality was calculated as the square root of Simpson's diversity index over productive rearrangements. This is the immuneACCESS table as TCRdb keeps it, with only in-frame sequences that have V and J called. A part of the clones is gone; compared with another copy, unresolved V genes explain less than half, and the rest is unexplained. V, J and clone size derive from that table, while D and trimming were established from the DNA sequence. For this sample the table gives approximately 280,000 clones, of which approximately 88% were detected only once. Approximately 5.7% of the sample is held by the ten biggest clonotypes.

In the prospective study, participants were roughly 18 to 90 years old, resided in approximately 25 geographic areas of the United States, and were enrolled through a virtual design. In the prospective study, participants were assigned to cohorts based on the clinical history participants reported in a screening survey and a study questionnaire. Recovered participants in ImmuneRACE Cohort 3 were defined by two consecutive negative NP/OP PCR tests, clearance by a healthcare professional, or resolution of symptoms. In the prospective study, whole blood, serum and a nasopharyngeal or oropharyngeal swab were collected from each participant by mobile phlebotomists. Additional blood draws and questionnaires over an approximately 2-month period could optionally be provided by prospective study participants. Before DNA extraction, prospective study blood samples were shipped either frozen or at room temperature.

The study at large found these results: How much clinical and demographic metadata was included differed by source and by participant, and the metadata was provided uncurated.

In regard to this clone: Its target antigen remains unknown. No base qualities exist here, and no much larger clone lies one base off it.

This sequence was found in a woman between 35 and 50 years old who had recovered from COVID-19. Sequencing was carried out using PBMCs or T cells enriched from blood (not recorded which). This sequence uses TRBV18 and TRBJ1-1; TRBD1 is a possible D gene, resting on 5 matching bases. The nucleotide sequence is TGTGCCAGCTCACTCGGCGCAGGGCACACTGAAGCTTTCTTT. Its translation is CASSLGAGHTEAFF.